This TCR beta chain was sequenced for a study of blood T cell repertoires in COVID-19. Study-level information: In each case, the material was cDNA or gDNA derived from T cells, B-cell-depleted T cells, or PBMCs.

Only in-frame clones appear in the TCRdb table, and some are missing; sequencing was by immunoSEQ multiplex PCR. The sample holds about 42,000 clones, roughly 88% seen once. Per the germline V gene, CDR1 is SGDLS and CDR2 is YYNGEE. Deletions cut 0 bases from V and 10 bases from J, with 16 bases between. The CDR3 extends over 14 amino acids. This clone was seen just once. Specimen: peripheral blood. This sequence joins TRBV9 and TRBJ1-1, with D perhaps TRBD1 (6 bases). This sequence was found in a human donor in a cohort sampled during active COVID-19. CDR3 residues: CASSVGGGGSGAFF. CDR3 in DNA: TGTGCCAGCAGCGTAGGAGGGGGGGGATCCGGAGCTTTCTTT.